The next 31 T cell receptor beta chains were all read from a single sample in a study of blood T cell repertoires in COVID-19. TCRdb's copy holds only in-frame clones and misses some; the assay was immunoSEQ multiplex PCR. The sample lists 200,000 to 300,000 clones, roughly 80% occurring once. The sample was peripheral blood. The receptors derive from a man older than 75 with acute or convalescent COVID-19.

The CDR3: CASRGQGYEYF. The CDR3, as DNA: TGTGCCAGCAGGGGACAGGGTTATGAGTACTTC. V is TRBV2 and J is TRBJ2-7; TRBD1 agrees at 9 bases. V shed 6 bases and J 11 bases; nucleotides not matched to a gene: 5. The CDR3 has 11 residues. The germline CDR1 and CDR2 sequences are SNHLY and FYNNEI.

The chain couples TRBV2 to TRBJ1-2, with D possibly TRBD1 on 5 matching bases. V was cut by 6 bases and J by 0 bases, with 20 bases left in between. CDR3 size: 17 residues. The germline V gene has CDR1 SNHLY and CDR2 FYNNEI. This chain's CDR3 is CASRRTRQSPANYGYTF. CDR3 in DNA: TGTGCCAGCAGGCGGACAAGACAGAGCCCTGCTAACTATGGCTACACCTTC.

CDR3 coding DNA: TGTGCCAGCAGTCCCCCGGGACTCTCCACAGATACGCAGTATTTT. It translates to CASSPPGLSTDTQYF. V gene TRBV7-9 combines with J gene TRBJ2-3; a weak D match, TRBD2 (6 bases). V was trimmed by 6 bases and J by 2 bases, leaving 15 bases between them. This CDR3 is 15 amino acids long. Per germline, CDR1 SEHNR and CDR2 FQNEAQ (reference sequence).

The rearrangement links TRBV5-1 to TRBJ2-1; 11 positions match TRBD1. After removal of 0 bases from V and 6 bases from J, the junction contained 5 bases not matched to a gene. The CDR3 has 16 residues. The V gene's germline CDR1 is SGHRS and CDR2 YFSETQ. DNA for the CDR3: TGCGCCAGCAGCTTGGCGCTGGGACAGGGGGTCAATGAGCAGTTCTTC. It codes for CASSLALGQGVNEQFF.

Points on this clone: The same CDR3 arises from other DNA sequences in this sample as well. The rearrangement joins TRBV5-1 to TRBJ1-2; the match to TRBD1 covers 10 bases. Germline CDR1 is SGHRS and CDR2 is YFSETQ. The CDR3 loop spans 13 amino acids. With V trimmed by 4 bases and J by 6 bases, 3 bases remained unmatched. This CDR3 reads CASSLGTGDGYTF. The CDR3 DNA sequence: TGCGCCAGCAGCCTAGGGACAGGGGATGGCTACACCTTC.

This chain connects TRBV9 to TRBJ2-7, with unresolved D. The CDR3 totals 14 residues. V was pared by 4 bases and J by 0 bases, with 11 bases between. The germline gives CDR1 SGDLS, CDR2 YYNGEE. The CDR3 reads CASSPDQSSYEQYF. The CDR3 DNA sequence: TGTGCCAGCAGCCCAGATCAAAGCTCCTACGAGCAGTACTTC. Supplemented by reference TRBV9 and TRBJ2-7, the full variable domain reads DSGVTQTPKHLITATGQRVTLRCSPRSGDLSVYWYQQSLDQGLQFLIQYYNGEERAKGNILERFSAQQFPDLHSELNLSSLELGDSALYFCASSPDQSSYEQYFGPGTRLTVT.

This clone has more than one count but fewer than ten. The rearrangement uses TRBV6-6 and TRBJ2-7, with D possibly being TRBD1 (6 bases). Per germline, CDR1 MNHNY and CDR2 SVGAGI (reference sequence). CDR3 size: 12 residues. Trimming cost V 2 bases and J 7 bases, with 9 bases left between them. DNA for the CDR3: TGTGCCAGCAGTTACCCTCAGGGGGAGCAGTACTTC. Translated, it gives CASSYPQGEQYF.

This chain uses TRBV27 with TRBJ2-7; no clear D. Trimming stripped 4 bases from V and 4 bases from J, with 14 bases between. The germline CDR1 and CDR2 sequences are MNHEY and SMNVEV (reference sequence). CDR3 length: 14 amino acids. This CDR3 is CASSSAIETYEQYF. CDR3 DNA: TGTGCCAGCAGTTCAGCCATAGAGACTTACGAGCAGTACTTC.

The chain is built from TRBV4-2 and TRBJ2-4, with D perhaps TRBD1 (5 bases). Germline assignment: CDR1 LGHNA and CDR2 YNFKEQ. The CDR3 consists of 18 residues. V lost 0 bases, J lost 1 base, and 16 bases lay in between. Here the CDR3 reads CASSQDLGAVGAKNIQYF. The CDR3 DNA sequence: TGTGCCAGCAGCCAAGATCTAGGGGCTGTAGGGGCCAAAAACATTCAGTACTTC.

CDR3 bases: TGTGCCAGCAGTTACTCTGGACTAGCGGGGGGGTTTGCAGATACGCAGTATTTT. It encodes CASSYSGLAGGFADTQYF. The V gene is TRBV6-2 or TRBV6-3, the J gene TRBJ2-3; 15 bases map to TRBD2. This CDR3 region has 18 residues. Germline V gene sequence: CDR1 MNHEY, CDR2 SVGEGT. J lost 4 bases, V lost 0 bases, and 5 bases had no gene match.

This sequence joins TRBV19 and TRBJ2-7, with 7 positions matching TRBD1. The CDR3 is 14 amino acids. The trim removed 5 bases at V and 2 bases at J, leaving 6 bases unmatched. Germline values: CDR1 LNHDA, CDR2 SQIVND (reference sequence). The CDR3 spells CASSSQTGTYEQYF. The CDR3 bases are TGTGCCAGTAGTTCCCAGACAGGGACCTACGAGCAGTACTTC.

This chain joins TRBV15 and TRBJ2-3; no definite D call. The ends were cut back, 0 bases at V and 5 bases at J, with 6 bases in the middle. The CDR3 runs to 13 residues. The germline V gene has CDR1 LNHNV and CDR2 YYDKDF (reference sequence). This chain's CDR3 is CATSRDHRDTQYF. The CDR3 DNA sequence: TGTGCCACCAGCAGAGATCATAGAGATACGCAGTATTTT.

This clone was counted a single time. The rearrangement links TRBV30 to TRBJ1-2; 10 bases agree with TRBD1. Germline-derived CDR1 and CDR2 are GTSNPN and SVGIG (reference sequence). Trimming removed 3 bases from V and 8 bases from J; junction bases left unmatched: 3. The CDR3 spans 12 residues. This CDR3 reads CAWRTGGQGYTF. The DNA for the CDR3 is TGTGCCTGGAGGACAGGGGGCCAGGGCTACACCTTC.

The rearrangement joins TRBV5-1 to TRBJ2-1; 12 bases fit TRBD2. The CDR3 consists of 15 residues. CDR1 SGHRS and CDR2 YFSETQ come from the germline V gene. V gave up 4 bases and J gave up 4 bases; unmatched junction bases: 3. CDR3 in amino acids: CASSLTSGRYNEQFF. The CDR3 DNA is TGCGCCAGCAGCCTGACTAGCGGGAGATACAATGAGCAGTTCTTC.

There are a few counts of this clone. The chain carries TRBV2 and TRBJ1-3; 8 positions agree with TRBD1. V trimming: 4 bases; J trimming: 0 bases; junction bases outside the gene matches: 11. CDR3 length: 18 amino acids. Germline CDR1 SNHLY, CDR2 FYNNEI. The CDR3 is CASSVQGAYLFSGNTIYF. DNA for the CDR3: TGTGCCAGCAGTGTCCAGGGGGCCTACCTTTTCTCTGGAAACACCATATATTTT.

The rearrangement uses TRBV5-6 and TRBJ1-2; D not resolved. Looked up from germline, CDR1 is SGHDT and CDR2 is YYEEEE. The CDR3 has 17 residues. The V end was cut by 0 bases, the J end by 5 bases, with 20 bases between. As DNA, the CDR3 is TGTGCCAGCAGCTTGGTCTTGGGAGGAGCGGAGAAGTATGGCTACACCTTC. Its translation: CASSLVLGGAEKYGYTF.

The rearrangement links TRBV5-1 to TRBJ1-2; 7 bases are a match to TRBD1. This CDR3 has 16 residues. Losses at the gene ends were 0 bases for V and 0 bases for J; bases not matched to a gene: 5. CDR1 SGHRS and CDR2 YFSETQ come from the germline V gene. As DNA, the CDR3 is TGCGCCAGCAGCTTGGACAGGGGCCATACTAACTATGGCTACACCTTC. Its translation is CASSLDRGHTNYGYTF.

The chain joins TRBV5-1 to TRBJ1-6; D remains unclear. V shed 5 bases and J shed 7 bases, with 13 bases lying between them. This CDR3 region has 14 residues. Germline V gives CDR1 SGHRS, CDR2 YFSETQ. CDR3 bases: TGCGCCAGCAGGCCCTCGAGCGGAAATTCACCCCTCCACTTT. Residues: CASRPSSGNSPLHF.

The chain links TRBV11-1 to TRBJ2-3; TRBD2 matches 14 bases. Germline CDR1 reads SGHAT; CDR2 reads FQDESV (reference sequence). J was trimmed by 5 bases and V by 5 bases; bases with no gene match: 3. CDR3 length: 15 amino acids. The CDR3: CASSRLAGGRDTQYF. The DNA for the CDR3 is TGTGCCAGCAGCCGACTAGCGGGAGGGCGAGATACGCAGTATTTT. Looking up the rest from reference TRBV11-1 and TRBJ2-3 gives the full variable domain: EAEVAQSPRYKITEKSQAVAFWCDPISGHATLYWYRQILGQGPELLVQFQDESVVDDSQLPKDRFSAERLKGVDSTLKIQPAELGDSAMYLCASSRLAGGRDTQYFGPGTRLTVL.

This rearrangement joins TRBV5-6 to TRBJ1-5, with 7 bases that match TRBD1. CDR1 is SGHDT, CDR2 YYEEEE, per germline. CDR3 length equals 13 residues. J was trimmed by 7 bases and V by 0 bases; bases with no gene match: 1. Here the CDR3 DNA reads TGTGCCAGCAGCTTGGACAGGGGCCAGCCCCAGCATTTT. It translates to CASSLDRGQPQHF.

This chain joins TRBV13 and TRBJ2-1; tentatively, D is TRBD1 (6 bases). Trimming pared 0 bases from V and 7 bases from J, leaving 7 bases between. The CDR3 consists of 13 residues. Germline CDR1 and CDR2: PRHDT and FYEKMQ (reference sequence). The CDR3 coding sequence is TGTGCCAGCAGCTTAGGGAGGGGGAATGAGCAGTTCTTC. Translation gives CASSLGRGNEQFF.

This clone was recorded a few times. This chain uses TRBV27 with TRBJ1-6; 8 bases fit TRBD1. Trimming at V came to 2 bases and at J to 14 bases, leaving 8 bases not matched to a gene. CDR1 and CDR2 (germline): MNHEY, SMNVEV (reference sequence). This CDR3 has 14 residues. The CDR3 sequence is CASSLPGTGGTLHF. CDR3 bases: TGTGCCAGCAGTTTACCCGGGACAGGAGGGACCCTCCACTTT.

V and J are TRBV24-1 and TRBJ1-4, with 7 bases lining up with TRBD1. Germline V gene data show CDR1 as KGHDR and CDR2 as SFDVKD. The CDR3 sequence is 15 residues long. V dropped 4 bases and J dropped 5; count of bases not matched to a gene: 6. CDR3 nucleotides: TGTGCCACCAGTGACTCTGACAGGGAGAATGAAAAACTGTTTTTT. This encodes CATSDSDRENEKLFF.

This chain connects TRBV28 to TRBJ2-1, with 8 positions matching TRBD1. This CDR3 has 16 residues. The junction had 9 bases not matched to a gene; V was cut back by 2 bases and J by 6 bases. Germline-derived CDR1 and CDR2 are MDHEN and SYDVKM. CDR3 protein: CASSLPTGVFSNEQFF. CDR3 bases: TGTGCCAGCAGTTTACCGACAGGGGTCTTTAGCAATGAGCAGTTCTTC.

This chain links TRBV3-1 (or the pseudogene TRBV3-2) with TRBJ2-1; 7 bases align to TRBD2. This CDR3 is 17 amino acids long. Per the germline V gene, CDR1 is LGHDT and CDR2 is YNNKEL (reference sequence). V gave up 1 base and J gave up 4 bases; unmatched junction bases: 10. For the CDR3, the DNA is TGTGCCAGCAGCCAAGCGGCTAGCGGCCAAGTATACAATGAGCAGTTCTTC. This codes for CASSQAASGQVYNEQFF.

This rearrangement joins TRBV14 to TRBJ1-4; D ambiguous. CDR3 size: 13 residues. Trimming pared 1 base from V and 10 bases from J, leaving 10 bases between. From germline, CDR1 is SGHDN and CDR2 FVKESK. CDR3 amino acids: CASSQGPPGKLFF. The CDR3 coding sequence is TGTGCCAGCAGCCAAGGGCCCCCGGGAAAACTGTTTTTT. Variable domain in full (rest from reference TRBV14 and TRBJ1-4): EAGVTQFPSHSVIEKGQTVTLRCDPISGHDNLYWYRRVMGKEIKFLLHFVKESKQDESGMPNNRFLAERTGGTYSTLKVQPAELEDSGVYFCASSQGPPGKLFFGSGTQLSVL.

With respect to this clone: A read error may produce the germline difference seen at one junction end. This chain connects TRBV5-1 to TRBJ2-3; TRBD2 aligns across 14 bases. The CDR3 contains 18 residues. Germline V gives CDR1 SGHRS, CDR2 YFSETQ. This CDR3 reads CASSGGLAGARVTHTQYF. CDR3 DNA: TGCGCCAGCAGCGGGGGACTAGCGGGAGCCAGAGTCACACATACGCAGTATTTT.

CDR3 amino acids: CASSLSGIDTGELFF. The CDR3 DNA reads TGTGCCAGCAGTCTTAGCGGGATCGACACCGGGGAGCTGTTTTTT. The chain is built from TRBV7-9 and TRBJ2-2; 8 nucleotides match TRBD2. The CDR3 sequence is 15 residues long. Per the germline V gene, CDR1 is SEHNR and CDR2 is FQNEAQ (reference sequence). V lost 6 bases and J lost 3; bases outside the gene matches: 6.

The V and J genes are TRBV24-1 and TRBJ2-7; TRBD1 is a possible D gene (5 bases). In germline, CDR1 is KGHDR, CDR2 SFDVKD. V shed 4 bases and J shed 2 bases, with 8 bases lying between them. CDR3 length: 13 residues. The CDR3 bases are TGTGCCACCAGTGACCCAGGGACCTACGAGCAGTACTTC. Residues: CATSDPGTYEQYF.

The V gene is TRBV7-3, the J gene TRBJ2-3, with D maybe TRBD2 (7 bases). V gave up 0 bases and J gave up 3 bases, with 19 bases separating them. CDR1 is SGHTA, CDR2 FQGTGA, per germline. This CDR3 is built from 18 residues. The CDR3 reads CASSLTAGGLWGTDTQYF. The CDR3 bases are TGTGCCAGCAGCTTAACCGCCGGGGGGCTTTGGGGGACAGATACGCAGTATTTT.

CDR3 loop: CASSSGTGGRFEKLFF. CDR3 sequence (DNA): TGTGCCAGCAGCTCCGGGACAGGGGGCCGTTTTGAAAAACTGTTTTTT. The J gene is TRBJ1-4, the V gene TRBV3-1 (or the pseudogene TRBV3-2); 12 bases map to TRBD1. CDR1 is LGHDT and CDR2 is YNNKEL in the germline V gene (reference sequence). CDR3 length equals 16 residues. The ends lost 5 bases at V and 7 bases at J; junction bases unmatched: 8.